This T cell receptor beta chain was captured in a study of blood T cell repertoires in COVID-19. At the level of the study: Acute and convalescent COVID-19 samples came from the United States, Italy and Spain. The cDNA or gDNA used as material had been derived from T cells, B-cell-depleted T cells, or PBMCs.

As originally analysed: How many nucleated cells were present was estimated from reference gene primer amplification. Assay used: immunoSEQ multiplex PCR; TCRdb lists only in-frame clones, some missing. That table supplies the V and J calls and clone size; D and trimming were determined from the DNA. The sample carries approximately 35,000 clones, about 90% recorded once. The CDR3 contains 13 residues. Trimming cost V 1 base and J 7 bases, with 10 bases left between them. The germline CDR1 and CDR2 sequences are SEHNR and FQNEAQ (reference sequence). The chain joins TRBV7-9 to TRBJ1-1; D is undetermined. The clonotype was recovered from a man aged 55 to 69 with active COVID-19. The sample was peripheral blood. CDR3 coding DNA: TGTGCCAGCAGCTTAGGGCAGATATTTGAAGCTTTCTTT. It codes for CASSLGQIFEAFF.